The entry below gives a single T cell receptor beta chain sequence along with its context. Its antigen is currently unknown. This sample was included in a study of EBV T-cell therapy then PD-1 blockade in nasopharyngeal carcinoma. Treatment denoted: AdE1-LMPpoly-expanded autologous EBV-specific T-cell therapy followed by anti-PD-1 nivolumab. In germline, CDR1 is SNHLY, CDR2 FYNNEI. This CDR3 region has 12 residues. The V gene end was trimmed by 9 bases and the J gene end by 2 bases; junction bases not matched to a gene: 2. Here immunoSEQ multiplex PCR was the method, and the copy in TCRdb shows in-frame clones only, minus some. The sample includes 15,000 to 20,000 clones, roughly 84% seen only once; the top ten take over 25%.

The chain combines TRBV2 with TRBJ1-2, with 8 positions matching TRBD1. Specimen: CD8+ T cells from blood, collected at day 0 from a patient whose treatment included autologous EBV-specific T cells and nivolumab. The sequence derives from a man aged 35-49 years with nasopharyngeal carcinoma. CDR3 DNA: TGTGCCAGTTGGACAGGGAACTATGGCTACACCTTC. Translated, it gives CASWTGNYGYTF.